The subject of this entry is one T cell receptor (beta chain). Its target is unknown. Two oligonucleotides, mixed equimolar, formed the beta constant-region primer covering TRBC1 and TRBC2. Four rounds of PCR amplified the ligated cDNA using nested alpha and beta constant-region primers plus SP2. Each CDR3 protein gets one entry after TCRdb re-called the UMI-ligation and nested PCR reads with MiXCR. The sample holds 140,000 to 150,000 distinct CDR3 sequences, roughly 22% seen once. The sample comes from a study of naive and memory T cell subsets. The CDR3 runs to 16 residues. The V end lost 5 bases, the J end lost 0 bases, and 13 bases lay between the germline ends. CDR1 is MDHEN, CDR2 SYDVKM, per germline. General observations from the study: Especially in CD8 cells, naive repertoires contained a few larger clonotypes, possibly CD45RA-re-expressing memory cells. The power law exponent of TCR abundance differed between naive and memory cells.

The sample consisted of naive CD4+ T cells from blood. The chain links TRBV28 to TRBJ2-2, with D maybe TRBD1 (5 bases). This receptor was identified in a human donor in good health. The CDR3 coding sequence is TGTGCCAGCAGTCCCAGGACACTAACGAACACCGGGGAGCTGTTTTTT. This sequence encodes CASSPRTLTNTGELFF.